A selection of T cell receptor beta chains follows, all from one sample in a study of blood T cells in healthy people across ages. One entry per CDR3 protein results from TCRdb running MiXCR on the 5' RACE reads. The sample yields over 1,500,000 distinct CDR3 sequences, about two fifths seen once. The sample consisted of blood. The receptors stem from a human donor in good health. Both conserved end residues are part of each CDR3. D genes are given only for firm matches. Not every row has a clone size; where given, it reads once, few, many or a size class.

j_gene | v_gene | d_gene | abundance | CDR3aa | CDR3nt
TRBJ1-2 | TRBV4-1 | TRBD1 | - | CASSHLKTGALYGYTF | TGCGCCAGCAGCCACCTTAAGACAGGGGCCCTCTATGGCTACACCTTC
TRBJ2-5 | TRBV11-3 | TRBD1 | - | CASSWTGEGETQYF | TGTGCCAGCAGCTGGACAGGGGAGGGGGAGACCCAGTACTTC
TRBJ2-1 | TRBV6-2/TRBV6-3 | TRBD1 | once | CASRRALGTDLYNEQFF | TGTGCCAGCAGACGAGCCCTTGGGACAGACCTATACAATGAGCAGTTCTTC
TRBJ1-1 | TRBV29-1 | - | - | CSTKGVNTEAFF | TGCAGCACCAAAGGGGTGAACACTGAAGCTTTCTTT
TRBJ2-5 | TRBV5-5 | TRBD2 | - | CAGSSPGTSPKETQYF | TGTGCCGGCAGCTCGCCTGGGACTAGCCCCAAGGAGACCCAGTACTTC
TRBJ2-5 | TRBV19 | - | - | CACSMLDRQETQYF | TGTGCCTGTAGTATGTTAGACAGACAAGAGACCCAGTACTTC
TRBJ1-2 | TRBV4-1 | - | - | CASSQVDPAGSGYTF | TGCGCCAGCAGCCAAGTCGATCCCGCAGGGTCTGGCTACACCTTC
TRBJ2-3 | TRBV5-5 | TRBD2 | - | CASSFVVRRGGSYF | TGTGCCAGCAGCTTCGTTGTCCGGCGGGGGGGCTCGTATTTT
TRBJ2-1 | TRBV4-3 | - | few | CASSQEIYSYNEQFF | TGCGCCAGCAGCCAAGAAATTTATTCCTACAATGAGCAGTTCTTC
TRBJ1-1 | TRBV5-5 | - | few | CASSARVNTEAFF | TGTGCCAGCAGCGCCAGGGTGAACACTGAAGCTTTCTTT
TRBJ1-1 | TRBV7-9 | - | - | CASSLAFRGVNTEAFF | TGTGCCAGCAGCTTAGCGTTCCGAGGTGTGAACACTGAAGCTTTCTTT
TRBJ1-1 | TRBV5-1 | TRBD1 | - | CASSLGQGARAFF | TGCGCCAGCAGCTTGGGACAGGGGGCGAGAGCTTTCTTT
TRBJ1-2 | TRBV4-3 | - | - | CASSHSPPRDWATLNYGYTF | TGCGCCAGCAGCCACTCTCCCCCTCGTGACTGGGCTACATTGAACTATGGCTACACCTTC
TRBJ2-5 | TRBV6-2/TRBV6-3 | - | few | CATTRRDQETQYF | TGTGCCACTACGCGTAGGGACCAAGAGACCCAGTACTTC
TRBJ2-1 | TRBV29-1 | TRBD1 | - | CSTLGGPLSYNEQFF | TGCAGCACTTTAGGGGGCCCCCTCTCCTACAATGAGCAGTTCTTC
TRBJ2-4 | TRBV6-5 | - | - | CASSYDRTGGIQYF | TGTGCCAGCAGTTACGACAGAACCGGGGGCATTCAGTACTTC
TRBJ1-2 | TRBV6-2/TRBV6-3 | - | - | CASSLRQYNYGYTF | TGTGCCAGCAGTTTAAGGCAGTATAACTATGGCTACACCTTC
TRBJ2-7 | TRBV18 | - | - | CASSPPQVRSYEQYF | TGTGCCAGCTCACCACCGCAGGTCCGCTCCTACGAGCAGTACTTC
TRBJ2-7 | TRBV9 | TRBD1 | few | CASSVGGQGAWEQYF | TGTGCCAGCAGCGTAGGGGGACAGGGGGCGTGGGAGCAGTACTTC
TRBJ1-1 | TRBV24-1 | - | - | CATSDSTGTEAFF | TGTGCCACCAGTGACTCCACGGGCACTGAAGCTTTCTTT
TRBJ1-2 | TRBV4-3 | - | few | CASSQDLAARGYGYTF | TGCGCCAGCAGCCAAGATCTCGCGGCCAGGGGCTATGGCTACACCTTC
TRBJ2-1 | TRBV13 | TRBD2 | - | CASSLGAGGYSYNEQFF | TGTGCCAGCAGCTTGGGAGCGGGGGGGTACTCCTACAATGAGCAGTTCTTC
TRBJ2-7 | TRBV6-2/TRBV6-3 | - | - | CASSYSLDGYEQYF | TGTGCCAGCAGTTACTCGCTAGACGGATACGAGCAGTACTTC
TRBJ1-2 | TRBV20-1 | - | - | CSATQRAEDGYTF | TGCAGTGCTACTCAGAGGGCAGAAGATGGCTACACCTTC
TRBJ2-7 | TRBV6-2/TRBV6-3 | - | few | CASSTSWSGNVSYEQYF | -
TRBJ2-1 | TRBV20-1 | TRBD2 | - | CSARVPLAQSYNEQFF | TGCAGTGCTAGAGTTCCACTAGCGCAATCCTACAATGAGCAGTTCTTC
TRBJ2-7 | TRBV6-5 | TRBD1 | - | CASSYSSGTGEWGYEQYF | TGTGCCAGCAGTTACTCGTCGGGGACAGGCGAGTGGGGCTACGAGCAGTACTTC
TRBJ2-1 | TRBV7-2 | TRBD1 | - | CASSLYVGQGGGEQFF | TGTGCCAGCAGCTTATACGTAGGACAGGGGGGGGGTGAGCAGTTCTTC
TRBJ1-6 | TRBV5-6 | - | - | CASSLGGRGSPLHF | TGTGCCAGCAGCTTGGGAGGGAGAGGTTCACCCCTCCACTTT
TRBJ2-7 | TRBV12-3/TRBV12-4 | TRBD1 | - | CASSQTGVYEQYF | TGTGCCAGCAGCCAAACAGGGGTATACGAGCAGTACTTC
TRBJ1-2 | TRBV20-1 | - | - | CSAGRGGPSVNYGYTF | TGCAGTGCCGGACGGGGGGGACCCAGTGTGAACTATGGCTACACCTTC